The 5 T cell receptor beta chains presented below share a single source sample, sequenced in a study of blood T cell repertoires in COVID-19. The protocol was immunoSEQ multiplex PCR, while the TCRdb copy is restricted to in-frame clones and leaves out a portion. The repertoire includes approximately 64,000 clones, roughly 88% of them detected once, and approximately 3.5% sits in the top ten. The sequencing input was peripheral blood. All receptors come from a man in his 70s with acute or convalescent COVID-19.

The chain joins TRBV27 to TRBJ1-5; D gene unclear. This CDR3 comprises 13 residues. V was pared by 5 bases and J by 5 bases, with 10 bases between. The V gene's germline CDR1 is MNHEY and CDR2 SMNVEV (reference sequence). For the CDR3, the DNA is TGTGCCAGCAGTCAACGTCCGGATCAGCCCCAGCATTTT. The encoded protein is CASSQRPDQPQHF.

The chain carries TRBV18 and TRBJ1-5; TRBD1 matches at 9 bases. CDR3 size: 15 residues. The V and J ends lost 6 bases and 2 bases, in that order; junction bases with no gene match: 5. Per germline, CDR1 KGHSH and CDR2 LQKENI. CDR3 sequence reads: CASSLRDRGNQPQHF. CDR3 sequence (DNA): TGTGCCAGCTCTCTCCGGGACAGGGGCAATCAGCCCCAGCATTTT.

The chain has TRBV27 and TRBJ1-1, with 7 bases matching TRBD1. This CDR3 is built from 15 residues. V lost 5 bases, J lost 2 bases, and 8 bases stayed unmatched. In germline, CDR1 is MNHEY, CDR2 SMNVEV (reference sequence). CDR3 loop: CASSLATGYNTEAFF. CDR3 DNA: TGTGCCAGCAGTCTTGCGACAGGGTACAACACTGAAGCTTTCTTT.

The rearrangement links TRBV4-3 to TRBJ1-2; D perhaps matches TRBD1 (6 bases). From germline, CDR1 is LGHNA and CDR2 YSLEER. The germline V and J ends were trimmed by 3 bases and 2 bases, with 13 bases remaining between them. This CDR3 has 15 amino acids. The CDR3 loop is CASSQLGQTNYGYTF. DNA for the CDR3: TGCGCCAGCAGCCAGCTCGGACAGACCAACTATGGCTACACCTTC.

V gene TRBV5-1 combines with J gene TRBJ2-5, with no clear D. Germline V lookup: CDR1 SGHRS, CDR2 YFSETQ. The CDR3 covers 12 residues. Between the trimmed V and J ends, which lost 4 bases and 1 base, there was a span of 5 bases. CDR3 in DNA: TGCGCCAGCAGCGGCCCCCAAGAGACCCAGTACTTC. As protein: CASSGPQETQYF.